The rows below give T cell receptor beta chains drawn from one sample of a study of blood T cells in healthy people across ages. TCRdb re-derived calls from the 5' RACE reads in MiXCR, one entry per CDR3 protein. The sample records about 1.6 million distinct CDR3 sequences, roughly 32% being singletons. Sequenced input: blood. Source of these receptors: a woman in her twenties or thirties in good health. Both conserved end residues are part of each CDR3. Fields, in order: J gene, V gene, D gene, CDR3 protein. A D gene is named only where the DNA matches it firmly.

TRBJ2-3	TRBV20-1	TRBD2	CSATSSGGATDTQYF
TRBJ2-3	TRBV4-2	TRBD2	CASSPEDFTSGMGTDTQYF
TRBJ2-7	TRBV2	-	CASSEAAEHSYEQYF
TRBJ2-1	TRBV7-2	-	CASSLNSPYNEQFF
TRBJ2-7	TRBV7-9	-	CASSRTGTPLEQYF
TRBJ2-7	TRBV6-6	TRBD2	CASSYSSGIYEQYF
-	TRBV12-5	-	CASGLGSLSQETQFF
TRBJ2-1	TRBV20-1	-	CSADSRSGRSYNEQFF
TRBJ2-7	TRBV7-8	TRBD2	CASRGDYYYEQYF
TRBJ2-3	TRBV20-1	-	CSVTPRRILTDTQYF
TRBJ1-6	TRBV27	-	CASAREVQFNSPLHF
TRBJ2-1	TRBV29-1	TRBD1	CSVSQGSGQFF
TRBJ2-2	TRBV21-1	-	CASSEIGPRELFF
TRBJ1-2	TRBV12-3/TRBV12-4	TRBD1	CASSLRGHGYTF
TRBJ2-1	TRBV7-2	-	CASSLVQGINEQFF
TRBJ2-7	TRBV27	-	CASSRGTPPYEQYF
TRBJ2-7	TRBV5-8	TRBD1	CASSSTGGDRYEQYF
TRBJ1-5	TRBV27	TRBD1	CASGPGQDGQPQHF
TRBJ2-3	TRBV29-1	-	CSIQNREDTQYF
TRBJ2-5	TRBV3-1	TRBD2	CASNQRAGGQETQYF
TRBJ2-1	TRBV6-5	-	CASSSGAILGNEQFF
TRBJ2-7	TRBV7-6	-	CASSLEHHPTYEQYF
TRBJ2-1	TRBV9	TRBD2	CASSPRVGLAGIYNEQFF
TRBJ1-6	TRBV4-1	-	CASSSGSGWNNSPLHF
TRBJ2-4	TRBV10-3	TRBD1	CAISESRTGTAKNIQYF
TRBJ1-6	TRBV19	-	CASSWGLSLHF
TRBJ1-2	TRBV20-1	-	CSAREPPNYGYTF
TRBJ2-3	TRBV20-1	-	CSAPGQLADTQYF
TRBJ2-7	TRBV27	TRBD2	CASSLSSGTAQYF
TRBJ2-5	TRBV29-1	-	CSVEPDSLETQYF
TRBJ2-1	TRBV18	-	CASSPSHIYNEQFF
TRBJ2-3	TRBV21-1	-	CASSPRLRGYRTDTQYF
TRBJ2-1	TRBV5-5	TRBD1	CASGPNRGSYNEQFF
TRBJ2-2	TRBV4-1	TRBD1	CASSQESIRGRVTGELFF
TRBJ1-5	TRBV6-2/TRBV6-3	TRBD1	CASGQGIQPQHF
TRBJ2-1	TRBV12-3/TRBV12-4	TRBD2	CASSPPLAASYNEQFF
TRBJ2-3	TRBV20-1	TRBD1	CSARGGAGGRDTQYF
TRBJ2-3	TRBV7-3	TRBD2	CASSLTWGLAGPTDTQYF
-	TRBV20-1	TRBD1	CSAREVAGGASPEQYF
TRBJ1-2	TRBV3-1	TRBD1	CASSLPGTAWGYTF
TRBJ1-2	TRBV25-1	TRBD1	CASAPGGTGVYGYTF
TRBJ2-7	TRBV20-1	TRBD2	CSARGRPTSGDSYEQYF
TRBJ2-7	TRBV20-1	TRBD1	CSADRGGYEQYF
TRBJ1-2	TRBV2	-	CASSVLEGGYTF
TRBJ2-7	TRBV7-3	-	CASSLSGGINGEQYF
TRBJ2-6	TRBV9	-	CASSVRSSGANVLTF
TRBJ2-1	TRBV5-1	-	CASSLFPTSAVPGEQFF
TRBJ2-5	TRBV28	TRBD2	CASSILAGTQETQYF
TRBJ1-4	TRBV7-9	-	CASSARREASSNEKLFF
TRBJ1-1	TRBV6-2/TRBV6-3	-	CASRGASIMNTEAFF
TRBJ2-7	TRBV4-1	-	CASSHRTESSYEQYF